This T cell receptor beta chain was captured by sequencing in a study of T-cell reconstitution after alpha-beta-depleted transplantation in children (dated by TCRdb to about 2016). For context, the study as a whole: Using TCR repertoire profiling, the study followed T-cell immune reconstitution in a quantitative way in children after TCRalphabeta/CD19-depleted allogeneic hematopoietic cell transplantation. The paper as a whole reports these results and caveats: In some patients, high TCRbeta diversity at day 60 was attributed to recipient T cells and intrathymic progenitors that had survived conditioning. Over subsequent months, a decline in hyperexpanded clone frequencies was noted, and after one year, T-cell counts and TCRbeta diversity were mostly ascribed to newly produced T cells. Apparently early alphabetaT-cell count recovery about two months after transplant reportedly relied on only several hundred rapidly expanded clones derived from non-depleted graft cells.

Explained via the paper, the treatment or condition label denotes: allogeneic hematopoietic cell transplantation with graft depleted of TCRalphabeta T cells and CD19 B cells. The children who served as transplant recipients had been given grafts of TCRalphabeta/CD19-depleted allogeneic hematopoietic cells. Concerning this clonotype itself: Its antigen remains undetermined. Base qualities are not recorded, but no much larger clone differs from it by a single base.

Library preparation used PCR. Instrument on record: Illumina HiSeq 2500. Molecular barcoding was employed in the preparation of TCR libraries, with unique molecular identifiers being used to normalize TCRbeta repertoire quantification. TCRdb's own reprocessing of the public reads used fastp at Q25 and MiXCR and kept productive beta chains. CDR3 protein sequences are deduplicated, and each keeps its most common genes and DNA. For this sample there are about 510,000 distinct CDR3 sequences; 10% to 12% appear just once. The ten largest clones take up approximately 15% of the sample. The cysteine opens and the phenylalanine closes a CDR3 of 15 amino acids. This entry keeps only the CDR3 DNA: 45 bases, framed from base 1. The V end loses 1 base and the J end loses 3 bases, and a stretch of 10 bases separates them. According to the germline V gene, CDR1 reads MGHDK and CDR2 reads SYGVNS.

The sequence joins TRBV25-1 to TRBJ2-1, with the D gene too uncertain to name. The sequence was obtained from a female patient aged 2-15 years who had a stem cell transplant for aplastic anemia, so the T cells may come from the graft donor. This specimen consisted of PBMCs, mostly from graft donor cells, obtained 180 days after TCRalphabeta/CD19-depleted stem cell transplant. The nucleotide sequence reads as follows: TGTGCCAGCAGTGAATTGGGAACACGCTACAATGAGCAGTTCTTC. Protein translation: CASSELGTRYNEQFF.